Listed here is a single TCR beta chain. Antigen: not known. Looked up from germline, CDR1 is MDHEN and CDR2 is SYDVKM. Trimming removed 6 bases from V and 13 bases from J; junction bases left unmatched: 11. The length of the CDR3 is 13 residues. RNA transcripts served as template for amplifying TCR beta CDR3 sequences. A first-round RT-PCR used HTBI primers, followed by a second-round multiplex PCR. TCRdb re-called the multiplex PCR reads through MiXCR, storing one row per CDR3 protein. The sample includes more than 300,000 distinct CDR3 sequences, roughly a sixth seen only once; the top ten take 2.4%. This record comes from a study of Graves' ophthalmopathy and Graves' hyperthyroidism. General study findings and limits: The authors also found most expanded thyroid clonotypes above 0.001 frequency in blood.

The TCR was taken from an adult woman with stable Graves' hyperthyroidism. The chain employs TRBV28 and TRBJ2-4; 8 nucleotides line up with TRBD1. Sequencing input: peripheral blood. The CDR3 loop is CASRPQDRAGQYF. In DNA form, the CDR3 reads TGTGCCAGCAGACCTCAGGACAGGGCAGGACAGTACTTC. The full variable domain, rest sourced from reference TRBV28 and TRBJ2-4, is DVKVTQSSRYLVKRTGEKVFLECVQDMDHENMFWYRQDPGLGLRLIYFSYDVKMKEKGDIPEGYSVSREKKERFSLILESASTNQTSMYLCASRPQDRAGQYFGAGTRLSVL.